These T cell receptor beta chains were read from a single sample in a study of response to subunit inactivated influenza vaccine. TCRdb passed the RT-PCR reads through MiXCR, listing each CDR3 protein once. The data contain about 190,000 distinct CDR3 sequences, approximately 15% of them singletons. The sequencing used CD8+ T cells sorted from PBMCs, collected 5 days after vaccination. Source of these receptors: a man in his forties or fifties who received an inactivated influenza vaccine. CDR3s include the opening cysteine and the closing phenylalanine or tryptophan. The order of the fields is D gene, J gene, V gene, clone size, CDR3 protein, CDR3 DNA. D genes are given only for firm matches. Expanded clones get a size class; other rows say once, few or many, or leave the size out.

>NA|TRBJ1-6|TRBV20-1|NA
CSARDRGISHSPLHF
TGCAGTGCTAGAGATCGCGGGATCAGTCATTCACCCCTCCACTTT
>TRBD2|TRBJ2-5|TRBV11-2|few
CASSLWFGLAGSQETQYF
TGTGCCAGCAGCTTATGGTTTGGACTAGCGGGCTCCCAAGAGACCCAGTACTTC
>NA|TRBJ2-1|TRBV20-1|NA
CSAGYYNEQFF
TGCAGTGCTGGGTACTACAATGAGCAGTTCTTC
>NA|TRBJ2-5|TRBV6-5|few
CASSYSTRQETQYF
TGTGCCAGCAGTTACTCGACTCGGCAAGAGACCCAGTACTTC
>NA|TRBJ1-2|TRBV4-3|NA
CASSQDLTQNYGYTF
TGCGCCAGCAGCCAAGATCTGACACAAAACTATGGCTACACCTTC
>TRBD2|TRBJ2-3|TRBV11-2|NA
CASSEGLAGVKLISDTQYF
TGTGCCAGCAGCGAGGGACTAGCGGGAGTAAAACTAATATCAGATACGCAGTATTTT
>TRBD1|TRBJ1-3|TRBV3-1|once
CTSCSHIGTGKGNTIYF
TGTACCAGCTGTTCACATATCGGGACAGGGAAAGGGAACACCATATATTTT
>TRBD1|TRBJ2-7|TRBV7-9|few
CASSLGSQGTEYF
TGTGCCAGCAGCTTAGGGTCACAGGGGACGGAGTACTTC
>NA|TRBJ1-1|TRBV3-1|many
CASSQDWQVNTEAFF
TGTGCCAGCAGCCAAGATTGGCAGGTGAACACTGAAGCTTTCTTT
>NA|TRBJ1-1|TRBV3-1|few
CASSQEIPNTEAFF
TGTGCCAGCAGCCAAGAGATTCCGAACACTGAAGCTTTCTTT
>TRBD2|TRBJ2-1|TRBV6-2/TRBV6-3|NA
CASSYLGLAGRSSYNEQFF
TGTGCCAGCAGTTACTTGGGACTAGCGGGGCGGAGCTCCTACAATGAGCAGTTCTTC
>NA|TRBJ2-7|TRBV6-2/TRBV6-3|NA
CASSDSLGEQYF
TGTGCCAGCAGTGATTCTTTAGGCGAGCAGTACTTC
>NA|TRBJ2-5|TRBV30|many
CAWSVYGSRETQYF
TGTGCCTGGAGTGTATACGGGAGCAGGGAGACCCAGTACTTC
>NA|TRBJ2-3|TRBV12-3/TRBV12-4|NA
CASCRGGGGDTQYF
TGTGCCAGCTGCCGAGGGGGGGGCGGAGATACGCAGTATTTT
>NA|TRBJ1-1|TRBV27|NA
CASSLSPGVGTEAFF
TGTGCCAGCAGTTTAAGCCCAGGGGTCGGGACTGAAGCTTTCTTT
>NA|TRBJ1-1|TRBV5-1|few
CASRQGNTEAFF
TGCGCCAGCAGACAGGGGAACACTGAAGCTTTCTTT
>NA|TRBJ1-2|TRBV15|many
CATSRDRAYGYTF
TGTGCCACCAGCAGAGACAGGGCATATGGCTACACCTTC
>NA|TRBJ2-6|TRBV4-3|NA
CASSQEASSGANVLTF
TGCGCCAGCAGCCAAGAGGCGAGCTCTGGGGCCAACGTCCTGACTTTC
>NA|TRBJ2-2|TRBV4-2|few
CASGVGDLNTGELFF
TGTGCCAGCGGGGTGGGGGACCTGAACACCGGGGAGCTGTTTTTT
>NA|TRBJ1-1|TRBV6-1|few
CASTGPPSTEAFF
TGTGCCAGCACGGGACCTCCATCCACTGAAGCTTTCTTT
>NA|TRBJ2-5|TRBV28|NA
CASSLLGGLQETQYF
TGTGCCAGCAGTTTATTGGGGGGTTTACAAGAGACCCAGTACTTC
>TRBD1|TRBJ2-7|TRBV7-8|few
CASSPGTVDYEQYF
TGTGCCAGCAGCCCCGGGACAGTTGATTACGAGCAGTACTTC
>TRBD1|TRBJ2-7|TRBV5-1|few
CASRAGTGLNEQYF
TGCGCCAGCAGGGCCGGGACAGGGCTCAACGAGCAGTACTTC
>NA|TRBJ2-7|TRBV15|few
CATKISPAGVYEQYF
TGTGCCACCAAAATCTCCCCTGCAGGGGTCTACGAGCAGTACTTC
>TRBD2|TRBJ2-2|TRBV4-2|NA
CASSPITSGSNPNTGELFF
TGTGCCAGCAGCCCCATTACTAGCGGGAGCAATCCCAACACCGGGGAGCTGTTTTTT
>NA|TRBJ2-5|TRBV6-2/TRBV6-3|few
CASSYFRTMETQYF
TGTGCCAGCAGTTACTTCCGAACCATGGAGACCCAGTACTTC
>NA|TRBJ2-1|TRBV12-3/TRBV12-4|few
CASSPTAYNEQFF
TGTGCCAGCAGCCCGACAGCTTACAATGAGCAGTTCTTC
>NA|TRBJ2-3|TRBV5-6|many
CASSFKQDSGTDTQYF
TGTGCCAGCAGCTTTAAACAGGATTCGGGTACAGATACGCAGTATTTT
>NA|TRBJ2-7|TRBV7-2|NA
CASSLSRGESYEQYF
TGTGCCAGCAGCTTAAGTAGGGGAGAATCCTACGAGCAGTACTTC
>NA|TRBJ2-3|TRBV12-3/TRBV12-4|many
CASSLESRSDTQYF
TGTGCCAGCAGTTTAGAGTCCAGGTCAGATACGCAGTATTTT
>NA|TRBJ2-3|TRBV7-2|NA
CASSLRGLSTDTQYF
TGTGCCAGCAGCTTAAGGGGATTGAGCACAGATACGCAGTATTTT
>NA|TRBJ1-2|TRBV7-9|few
CASSSAGVGLNGYTF
TGTGCCAGCAGCTCCGCAGGGGTAGGATTGAATGGCTACACCTTC
>NA|TRBJ2-5|TRBV20-1|many
CSARDMADQETQYF
TGCAGTGCTAGAGATATGGCGGATCAAGAGACCCAGTACTTC
>TRBD1|TRBJ2-7|TRBV7-9|few
CATDRGSYEQYF
TGTGCCACGGACAGGGGATCCTACGAGCAGTACTTC
>NA|TRBJ2-3|TRBV15|few
CATSSEGTDTQYF
TGTGCCACCAGCAGCGAGGGCACAGATACGCAGTATTTT
>TRBD2|TRBJ2-3|TRBV20-1|NA
CSASTTGTSGRSTDTQYF
TGCAGTGCTAGTACGACCGGGACTAGCGGGAGGAGTACAGATACGCAGTATTTT
>TRBD1|TRBJ1-1|TRBV4-1|few
CASSQGTGTMNTEAFF
TGCGCCAGCAGCCAAGGGACAGGAACCATGAACACTGAAGCTTTCTTT
>NA|TRBJ1-5|TRBV9|NA
CASSEQGNQPQHF
TGTGCCAGCAGCGAACAGGGAAATCAGCCCCAGCATTTT
>TRBD2|TRBJ2-1|TRBV4-1|few
CASSQGSGMYNEQFF
TGCGCCAGCAGCCAAGGAAGCGGGATGTACAATGAGCAGTTCTTC
>NA|TRBJ2-3|TRBV15|NA
CATSRGEGLDTQYF
TGTGCCACCAGCAGAGGTGAGGGTTTAGATACGCAGTATTTT
>TRBD1|TRBJ2-1|TRBV11-2|many
CASSLGWDRPYNEQFF
TGTGCCAGCAGCTTAGGATGGGACAGACCTTACAATGAGCAGTTCTTC
>NA|TRBJ1-1|TRBV4-3|few
CASSQEGGWGGTEAFF
TGCGCCAGCAGCCAAGAGGGAGGTTGGGGGGGGACTGAAGCTTTCTTT
>NA|TRBJ2-5|TRBV30|NA
CAWSPAGLVGYF
TGTGCCTGGAGTCCCGCGGGACTTGTGGGGTACTTC
>TRBD1|TRBJ2-5|TRBV7-9|few
CASSLPRDRIETQYF
TGTGCCAGCAGCTTACCCCGGGACAGGATCGAGACCCAGTACTTC
>TRBD1|TRBJ2-7|TRBV2|NA
CASSEWFGTGFYEQYF
TGTGCCAGCAGTGAATGGTTCGGGACAGGGTTCTACGAGCAGTACTTC
>TRBD2|TRBJ2-3|TRBV20-1|few
CSVERGVSTDTQYF
TGCAGTGTCGAGCGGGGGGTTAGCACAGATACGCAGTATTTT
>NA|TRBJ2-1|TRBV5-1|NA
CASSFGGGPNEQFF
TGCGCCAGCAGCTTCGGCGGGGGCCCCAATGAGCAGTTCTTC
>NA|TRBJ2-3|TRBV4-3|few
CASSQGWGGLDTQYF
TGCGCCAGCAGCCAAGGGTGGGGGGGCCTCGATACGCAGTATTTT
>NA|TRBJ2-7|TRBV11-1|many
CASSLVENQLGNSYEQYF
TGTGCCAGCAGCTTAGTCGAGAATCAATTGGGTAACTCCTACGAGCAGTACTTC
>NA|TRBJ2-2|TRBV4-1|few
CASSHIGTGELFF
TGCGCCAGCAGCCATATTGGCACCGGGGAGCTGTTTTTT
>NA|TRBJ2-1|TRBV7-9|NA
CASSFRLARTNYNEQFF
TGTGCCAGCAGCTTTAGGCTAGCGCGAACCAATTACAATGAGCAGTTCTTC
>TRBD2|TRBJ2-1|TRBV6-5|few
CASSYLAGGGSEQFF
TGTGCCAGCAGTTACCTAGCGGGAGGCGGGAGTGAGCAGTTCTTC
>TRBD2|TRBJ2-7|TRBV6-2/TRBV6-3|NA
CASSGLAESYEQYF
TGTGCCAGCAGCGGACTAGCTGAGTCCTACGAGCAGTACTTC
>TRBD2|TRBJ2-7|TRBV20-1|NA
CSARVLRWDSGTYEQYF
TGCAGTGCTAGAGTCCTTCGGTGGGATAGCGGGACTTACGAGCAGTACTTC
>NA|TRBJ2-1|TRBV9|NA
CASSVGRGYNEQFF
TGTGCCAGCAGCGTAGGCAGGGGCTACAATGAGCAGTTCTTC
>NA|TRBJ1-2|TRBV20-1|many
CSARDVQGANYGYTF
TGCAGTGCTAGAGATGTACAGGGAGCTAACTATGGCTACACCTTC
>NA|TRBJ2-1|TRBV7-6|NA
CASSLYLASYNEQFF
TGTGCCAGCAGCTTATACCTAGCTTCCTACAATGAGCAGTTCTTC
>NA|TRBJ1-1|TRBV27|NA
CASSLAGAGTEAFF
TGTGCCAGCAGTTTAGCAGGGGCTGGCACTGAAGCTTTCTTT
>TRBD1|TRBJ2-7|TRBV19|few
CASSVGQAPLYEQYF
TGTGCCAGTAGTGTCGGACAGGCGCCCCTCTACGAGCAGTACTTC